Listed here are 3 T cell receptor beta chains from one sample, sequenced in a study of cytomegalovirus exposure and HLA in healthy donors. Clones were read by immunoSEQ multiplex PCR, and TCRdb kept only the in-frame ones, dropping some. The repertoire consists of roughly 130,000 clones, with roughly 89% occurring once and the leading ten covering about 8.2%. What was sequenced was PBMCs. All receptors come from a woman between 18 and 29 years old in good health and CMV-seropositive.

This chain joins TRBV19 and TRBJ1-3; D is unresolved. There are 16 residues in the CDR3. CDR1 LNHDA and CDR2 SQIVND come from the germline V gene (reference sequence). The V end lost 3 bases, the J end lost 0 bases, and 12 bases lay between the germline ends. In DNA, the CDR3 is TGTGCCAGTAGTATGGCAGGTCCTACCTCTGGAAACACCATATATTTT. The encoded protein is CASSMAGPTSGNTIYF.

The rearrangement joins TRBV7-9 to TRBJ1-4; D is unresolved. Germline loops: CDR1 SEHNR, CDR2 FQNEAQ (reference sequence). The CDR3 extends over 14 amino acids. Trimming cost V 3 bases and J 6 bases, with 11 bases left between them. In nucleotides, the CDR3 is TGTGCCAGCAGCTTTGGCCGGGGAGATGAAAAACTGTTTTTT. Amino acid sequence: CASSFGRGDEKLFF. Looking up the rest from reference TRBV7-9 and TRBJ1-4 gives the full variable domain: DTGVSQNPRHKITKRGQNVTFRCDPISEHNRLYWYRQTLGQGPEFLTYFQNEAQLEKSRLLSDRFSAERPKGSFSTLEIQRTEQGDSAMYLCASSFGRGDEKLFFGSGTQLSVL.

This clone has just one count. The V and J genes are TRBV25-1 and TRBJ2-2; 11 nucleotides match TRBD1. CDR3 size: 16 residues. V shed 7 bases and J 0 bases; nucleotides not matched to a gene: 4. Germline V gene sequence: CDR1 MGHDK, CDR2 SYGVNS. The CDR3 is CASTPGQGANTGELFF. The DNA of the CDR3 is TGTGCCAGCACCCCGGGACAGGGGGCGAACACCGGGGAGCTGTTTTTT.